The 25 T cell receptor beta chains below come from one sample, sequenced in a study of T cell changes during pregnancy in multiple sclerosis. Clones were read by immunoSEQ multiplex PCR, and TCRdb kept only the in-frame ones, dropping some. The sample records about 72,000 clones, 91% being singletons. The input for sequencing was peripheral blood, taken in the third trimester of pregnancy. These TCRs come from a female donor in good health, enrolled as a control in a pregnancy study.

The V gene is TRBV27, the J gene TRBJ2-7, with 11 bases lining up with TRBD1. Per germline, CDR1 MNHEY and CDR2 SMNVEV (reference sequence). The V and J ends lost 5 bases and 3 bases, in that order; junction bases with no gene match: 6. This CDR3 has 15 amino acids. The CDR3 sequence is CASSLGTGGVYEQYF. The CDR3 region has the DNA TGTGCCAGCAGTCTGGGGACAGGGGGGGTCTACGAGCAGTACTTC.

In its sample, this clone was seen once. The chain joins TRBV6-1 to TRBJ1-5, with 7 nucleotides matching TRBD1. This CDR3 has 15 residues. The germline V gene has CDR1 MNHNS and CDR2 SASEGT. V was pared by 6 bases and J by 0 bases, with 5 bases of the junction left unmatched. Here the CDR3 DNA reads TGTGCCAGCAGGCCCACAGGGGATAGCAATCAGCCCCAGCATTTT. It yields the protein CASRPTGDSNQPQHF.

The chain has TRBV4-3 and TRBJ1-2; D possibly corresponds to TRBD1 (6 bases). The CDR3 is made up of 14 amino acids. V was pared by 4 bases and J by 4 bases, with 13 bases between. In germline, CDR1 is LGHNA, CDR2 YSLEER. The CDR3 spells CASSPGEGRYGYTF. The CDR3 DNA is TGCGCCAGCAGCCCAGGGGAGGGACGCTATGGCTACACCTTC.

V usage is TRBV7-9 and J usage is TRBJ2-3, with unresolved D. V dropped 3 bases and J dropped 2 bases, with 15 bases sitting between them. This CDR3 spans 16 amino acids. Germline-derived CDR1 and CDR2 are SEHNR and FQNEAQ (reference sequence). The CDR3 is CASSFSPLFFTDTQYF. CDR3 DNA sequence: TGTGCCAGCAGCTTCTCCCCCCTTTTCTTCACAGATACGCAGTATTTT.

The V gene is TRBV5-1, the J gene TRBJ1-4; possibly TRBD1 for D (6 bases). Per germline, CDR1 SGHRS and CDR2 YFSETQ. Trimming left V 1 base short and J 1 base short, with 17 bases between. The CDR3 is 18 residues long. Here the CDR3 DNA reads TGCGCCAGCAGCTTGAGAGGGGGTGGAGGCGGAACTAATGAAAAACTGTTTTTT. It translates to CASSLRGGGGGTNEKLFF.

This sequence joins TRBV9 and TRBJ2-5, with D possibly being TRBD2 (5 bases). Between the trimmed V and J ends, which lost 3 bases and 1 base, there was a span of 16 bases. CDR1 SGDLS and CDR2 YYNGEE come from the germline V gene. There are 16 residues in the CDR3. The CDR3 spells CASSGSLQDSQETQYF. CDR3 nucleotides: TGTGCCAGCAGCGGTAGTCTGCAGGACTCCCAAGAGACCCAGTACTTC. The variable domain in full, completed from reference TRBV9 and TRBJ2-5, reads DSGVTQTPKHLITATGQRVTLRCSPRSGDLSVYWYQQSLDQGLQFLIQYYNGEERAKGNILERFSAQQFPDLHSELNLSSLELGDSALYFCASSGSLQDSQETQYFGPGTRLLVL.

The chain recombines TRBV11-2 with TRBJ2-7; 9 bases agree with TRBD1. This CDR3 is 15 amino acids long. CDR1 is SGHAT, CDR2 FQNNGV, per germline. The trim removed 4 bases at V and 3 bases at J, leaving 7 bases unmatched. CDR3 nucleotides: TGTGCCAGCAGCTCGGACAGGGGTGGAATCTACGAGCAGTACTTC. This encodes CASSSDRGGIYEQYF.

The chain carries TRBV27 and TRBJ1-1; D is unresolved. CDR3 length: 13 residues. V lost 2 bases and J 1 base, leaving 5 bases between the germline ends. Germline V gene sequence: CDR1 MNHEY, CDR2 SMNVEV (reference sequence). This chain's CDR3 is CASSLRGNTEAFF. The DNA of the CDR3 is TGTGCCAGCAGTTTAAGAGGGAACACTGAAGCTTTCTTT.

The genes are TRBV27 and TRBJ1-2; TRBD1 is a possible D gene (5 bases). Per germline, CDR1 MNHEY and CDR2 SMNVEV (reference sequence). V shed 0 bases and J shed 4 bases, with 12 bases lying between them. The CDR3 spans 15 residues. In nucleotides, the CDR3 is TGTGCCAGCAGTTTATCCCGGGGGGGTCTCTATGGCTACACCTTC. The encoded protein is CASSLSRGGLYGYTF.

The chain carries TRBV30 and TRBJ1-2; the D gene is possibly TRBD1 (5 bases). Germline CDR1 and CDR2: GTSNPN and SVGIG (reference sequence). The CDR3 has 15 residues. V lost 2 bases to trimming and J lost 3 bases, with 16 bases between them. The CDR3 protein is CAWSLGLQVDYGYTF. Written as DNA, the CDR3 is TGTGCCTGGAGTCTCGGCTTACAGGTGGACTATGGCTACACCTTC.

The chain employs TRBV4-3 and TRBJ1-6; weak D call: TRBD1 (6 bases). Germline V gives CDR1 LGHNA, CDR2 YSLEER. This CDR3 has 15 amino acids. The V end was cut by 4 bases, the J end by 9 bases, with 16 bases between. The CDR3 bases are TGCGCCAGCAGCCGAGGGACAACCGTGGGTTCACCCCTCCACTTT. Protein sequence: CASSRGTTVGSPLHF.

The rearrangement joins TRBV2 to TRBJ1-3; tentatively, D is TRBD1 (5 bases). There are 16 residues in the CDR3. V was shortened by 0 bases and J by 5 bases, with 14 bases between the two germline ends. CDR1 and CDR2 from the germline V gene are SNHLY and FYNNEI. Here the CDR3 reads CASSEAGQGRRNTIYF. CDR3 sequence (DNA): TGTGCCAGCAGTGAAGCGGGGCAGGGCCGGCGAAACACCATATATTTT. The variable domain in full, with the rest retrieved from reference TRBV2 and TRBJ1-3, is EPEVTQTPSHQVTQMGQEVILRCVPISNHLYFYWYRQILGQKVEFLVSFYNNEISEKSEIFDDQFSVERPDGSNFTLKIRSTKLEDSAMYFCASSEAGQGRRNTIYFGEGSWLTVV.

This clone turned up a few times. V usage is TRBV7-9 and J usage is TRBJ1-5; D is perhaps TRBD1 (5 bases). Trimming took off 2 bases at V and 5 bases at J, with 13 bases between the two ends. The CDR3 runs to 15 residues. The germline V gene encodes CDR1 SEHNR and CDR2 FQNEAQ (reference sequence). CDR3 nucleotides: TGTGCCAGCAGCTTATCGCAGGGCTGGGATCAGCCCCAGCATTTT. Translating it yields CASSLSQGWDQPQHF.

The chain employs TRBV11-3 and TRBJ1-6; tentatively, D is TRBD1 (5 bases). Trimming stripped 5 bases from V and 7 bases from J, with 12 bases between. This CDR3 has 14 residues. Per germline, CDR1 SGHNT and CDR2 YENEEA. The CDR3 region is CASSLSGGNSPLHF. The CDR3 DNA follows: TGTGCCAGCAGCCTAAGCGGGGGGAATTCACCCCTCCACTTT.

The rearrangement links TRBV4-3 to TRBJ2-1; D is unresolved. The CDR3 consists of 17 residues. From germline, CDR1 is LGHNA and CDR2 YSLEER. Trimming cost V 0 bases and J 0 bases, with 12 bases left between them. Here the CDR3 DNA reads TGCGCCAGCAGCCAAGATTATGCGTTGAGCTCCTACAATGAGCAGTTCTTC. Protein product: CASSQDYALSSYNEQFF.

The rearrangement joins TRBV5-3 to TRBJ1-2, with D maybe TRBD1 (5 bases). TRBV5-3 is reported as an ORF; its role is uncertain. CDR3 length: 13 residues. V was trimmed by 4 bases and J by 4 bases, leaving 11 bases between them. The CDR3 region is CARSGRALYGYTF. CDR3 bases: TGTGCCAGAAGCGGCAGGGCTCTCTATGGCTACACCTTC.

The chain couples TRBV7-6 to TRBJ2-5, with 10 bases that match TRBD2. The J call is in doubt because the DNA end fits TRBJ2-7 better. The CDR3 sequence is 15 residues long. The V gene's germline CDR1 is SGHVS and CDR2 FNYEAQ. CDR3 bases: TGTGCCAGCAGCTTAGCGTCGACTAGCGGGTACGAGCAGTACTTC. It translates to CASSLASTSGYEQYF.

The CDR3 region has the DNA TGTGCCAGCAGCCTCAAAACAGGCAAGCCGTCTCTTAGGGCCAACGTCCTGACTTTC. It codes for CASSLKTGKPSLRANVLTF. This chain joins TRBV14 and TRBJ2-6; weak D call: TRBD1 (5 bases). Trimming left V 4 bases short and J 5 bases short, with 24 bases between. This CDR3 comprises 19 residues. Germline CDR1 is SGHDN and CDR2 is FVKESK.

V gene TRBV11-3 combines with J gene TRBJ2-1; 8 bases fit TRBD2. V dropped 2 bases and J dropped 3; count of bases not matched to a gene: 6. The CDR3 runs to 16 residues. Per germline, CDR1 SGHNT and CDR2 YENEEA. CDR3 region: CASSLRAGAIYNEQFF. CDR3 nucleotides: TGTGCCAGCAGCTTACGAGCGGGAGCGATCTACAATGAGCAGTTCTTC.

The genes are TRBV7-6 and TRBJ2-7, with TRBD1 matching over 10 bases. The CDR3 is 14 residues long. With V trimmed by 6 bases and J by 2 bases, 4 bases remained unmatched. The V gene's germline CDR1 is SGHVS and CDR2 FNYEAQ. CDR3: CASRPGQGPYEQYF. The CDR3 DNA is TGTGCCAGCAGGCCGGGACAGGGGCCCTACGAGCAGTACTTC.

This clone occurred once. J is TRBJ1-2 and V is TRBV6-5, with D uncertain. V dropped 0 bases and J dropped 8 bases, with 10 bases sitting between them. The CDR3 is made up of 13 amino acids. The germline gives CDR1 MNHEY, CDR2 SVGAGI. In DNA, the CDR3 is TGTGCCAGCAGTTACTCGACCGGGTCCGGCTACACCTTC. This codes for CASSYSTGSGYTF.

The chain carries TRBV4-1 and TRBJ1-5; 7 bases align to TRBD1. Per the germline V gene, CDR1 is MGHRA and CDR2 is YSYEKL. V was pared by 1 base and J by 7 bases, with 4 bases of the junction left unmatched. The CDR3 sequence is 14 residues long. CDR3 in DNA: TGCGCCAGCAGCCAAGGCCCGACAGGGCAGCCCCAGCATTTT. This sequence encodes CASSQGPTGQPQHF.

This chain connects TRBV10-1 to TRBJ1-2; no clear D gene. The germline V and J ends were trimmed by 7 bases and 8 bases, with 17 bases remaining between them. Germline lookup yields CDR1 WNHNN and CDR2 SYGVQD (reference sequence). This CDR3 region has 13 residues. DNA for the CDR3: TGCGCCAGCACCCCCCCCGAGAGCTCGGGCTACACCTTC. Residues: CASTPPESSGYTF.

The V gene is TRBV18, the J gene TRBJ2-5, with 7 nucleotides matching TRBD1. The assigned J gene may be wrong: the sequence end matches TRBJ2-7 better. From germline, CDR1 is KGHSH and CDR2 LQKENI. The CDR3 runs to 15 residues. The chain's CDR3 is CASSINSGQPYEQYF. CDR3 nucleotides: TGTGCCAGCTCAATAAATTCGGGACAGCCCTACGAGCAGTACTTC.

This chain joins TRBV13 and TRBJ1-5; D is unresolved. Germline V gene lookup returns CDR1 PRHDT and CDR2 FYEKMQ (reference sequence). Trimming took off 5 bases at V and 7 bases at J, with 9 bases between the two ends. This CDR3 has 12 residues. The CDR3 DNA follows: TGTGCCAGCAGCATCAGCGGGCAGCCCCAGCATTTT. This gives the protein CASSISGQPQHF.